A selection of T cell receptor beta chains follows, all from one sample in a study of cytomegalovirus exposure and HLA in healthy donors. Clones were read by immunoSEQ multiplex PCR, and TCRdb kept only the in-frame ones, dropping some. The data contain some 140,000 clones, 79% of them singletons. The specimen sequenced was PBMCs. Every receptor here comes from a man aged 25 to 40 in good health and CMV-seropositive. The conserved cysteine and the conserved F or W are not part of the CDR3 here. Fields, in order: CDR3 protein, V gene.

CDR3 protein: ASREEGGVGTEAF; V gene: TRBV7-9
CDR3 protein: ASSGGEGTEAF; V gene: TRBV7-2
CDR3 protein: ASSPRGAHGYT; V gene: TRBV19
CDR3 protein: ASRTQQGIGTEAF; V gene: TRBV6-5
CDR3 protein: ASSLDRGGYEQY; V gene: TRBV7-2
CDR3 protein: ASSLTFRLAGPGSSYNEQF; V gene: TRBV7-3
CDR3 protein: AISESTGGGEKLF; V gene: TRBV10-3
CDR3 protein: ASSLAPDGYEQY; V gene: TRBV5-5
CDR3 protein: ASRTGAFTGELF; V gene: TRBV6-6
CDR3 protein: ASSSIPGLRTTEAF; V gene: TRBV14
CDR3 protein: ASSGAGAAYEQY; V gene: TRBV9
CDR3 protein: ASSPGWASGANVLT; V gene: TRBV5-6
CDR3 protein: ASSAGDSSGNTIY; V gene: TRBV9
CDR3 protein: ASSPEDGTYNEQF; V gene: TRBV7-8
CDR3 protein: ASSSGLAYEQY; V gene: TRBV11-2
CDR3 protein: ASSSGLAGDEQF; V gene: TRBV6-6
CDR3 protein: ASSTGTGPWSGYT; V gene: TRBV28
CDR3 protein: ASRDRGNSPLH; V gene: TRBV2
CDR3 protein: ASSLADGGGYT; V gene: TRBV7-8
CDR3 protein: ASSLSLLAGGTGELF; V gene: TRBV7-9
CDR3 protein: ASSSRGLGTDTQY; V gene: TRBV28
CDR3 protein: ASSLGTGGRTEAF; V gene: TRBV28
CDR3 protein: AIENSNQPQH; V gene: TRBV6-1
CDR3 protein: ASSLKAGTEAF; V gene: TRBV5-1
CDR3 protein: ASSFSRGHYGYT; V gene: TRBV27
CDR3 protein: ASSPSQGYNYGYT; V gene: TRBV28
CDR3 protein: ASQKEGNSNQPQH; V gene: TRBV2
CDR3 protein: ASSPGTALLDYGYT; V gene: TRBV4-1
CDR3 protein: ASSRITRGPRNTEAF; V gene: TRBV11-2
CDR3 protein: ASSWDSSYEQY; V gene: TRBV19
CDR3 protein: ASQGGSNQPQH; V gene: TRBV7-9
CDR3 protein: ASSSRQGTGTEAF; V gene: TRBV27
CDR3 protein: ASSLPLGLAGGISTDTQY; V gene: TRBV28
CDR3 protein: ASNRDMDSYEQY; V gene: TRBV10-2
CDR3 protein: ASSLSGQGVYEQY; V gene: TRBV27
CDR3 protein: ASSAGQGANYGYT; V gene: TRBV6-1
CDR3 protein: ASSLAEGSANYGYT; V gene: TRBV28
CDR3 protein: ASSQDVRGETQY; V gene: TRBV4-3
CDR3 protein: ACSGLALPGEQY; V gene: TRBV30
CDR3 protein: ASSELLPPSSYEQY; V gene: TRBV25-1
CDR3 protein: ASSRLAGGSSYNEQF; V gene: TRBV10-1
CDR3 protein: ATKGTSNTDTQY; V gene: TRBV5-1
CDR3 protein: AIMRTGSYEQY; V gene: TRBV6-1
CDR3 protein: ASTGTDTQY; V gene: TRBV2
CDR3 protein: AIRGEGNQPQH; V gene: TRBV10-3
CDR3 protein: ASSSTDSYEQY; V gene: TRBV7-9
CDR3 protein: SVETLQGAF; V gene: TRBV29-1
CDR3 protein: ASSPGTSGNVDEQF; V gene: TRBV5-1
CDR3 protein: ASSEFAGGGETQY; V gene: TRBV6-1
CDR3 protein: ASSSRGSSLAYEQY; V gene: TRBV7-9